This TCR beta chain was recovered during a study of regulatory T cells in long-lasting Graves disease. Trimming took 3 bases from V and 3 from J, leaving 17 bases between them. Germline CDR1 is SGHAT and CDR2 is FQNNGV. The CDR3 runs 16 residues. Indicated time point: persistent/refractory GD, antithyroid drugs over 5 years with positive TRAb. PBMCs provided the RNA from which the TCR library was made. This clonotype showed up just a few times. Arm-PCR with iRepertoire HTBI primers amplified the CDR3 regions for these TCR beta libraries. TCRdb recomputed calls from the multiplex PCR reads with MiXCR, one row per CDR3 protein. The sample holds roughly 500,000 distinct CDR3 sequences, under 25% seen once.

Sequencing was performed on peripheral blood mononuclear cells (PBMCs), taken when the disease was refractory, from a patient treated with antithyroid drugs. The receptor was derived from a female donor with Graves disease. The chain carries TRBV11-2 and TRBJ2-5; D gene ambiguous. The CDR3 region is CASSFFPGPGKETQYF. The DNA of the CDR3 is TGTGCCAGCAGCTTCTTCCCGGGCCCTGGGAAAGAGACCCAGTACTTC.